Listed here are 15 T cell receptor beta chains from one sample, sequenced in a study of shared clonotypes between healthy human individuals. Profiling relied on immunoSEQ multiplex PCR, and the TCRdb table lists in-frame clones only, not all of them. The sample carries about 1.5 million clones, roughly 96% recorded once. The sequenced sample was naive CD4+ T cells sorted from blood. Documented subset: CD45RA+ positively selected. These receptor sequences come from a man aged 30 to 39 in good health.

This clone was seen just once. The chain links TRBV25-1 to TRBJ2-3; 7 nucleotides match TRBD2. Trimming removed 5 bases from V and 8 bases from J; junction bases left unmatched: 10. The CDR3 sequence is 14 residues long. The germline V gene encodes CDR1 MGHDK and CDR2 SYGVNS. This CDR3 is CASSLPGLIVTQYF. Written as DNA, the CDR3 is TGTGCCAGCAGTCTTCCGGGACTAATCGTTACGCAGTATTTT.

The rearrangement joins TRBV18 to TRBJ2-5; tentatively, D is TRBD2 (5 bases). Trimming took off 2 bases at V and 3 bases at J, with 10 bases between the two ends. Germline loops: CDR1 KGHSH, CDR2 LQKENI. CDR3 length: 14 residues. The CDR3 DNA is TGTGCCAGCTCACCAAATATCGGGAAAGAGACCCAGTACTTC. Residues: CASSPNIGKETQYF.

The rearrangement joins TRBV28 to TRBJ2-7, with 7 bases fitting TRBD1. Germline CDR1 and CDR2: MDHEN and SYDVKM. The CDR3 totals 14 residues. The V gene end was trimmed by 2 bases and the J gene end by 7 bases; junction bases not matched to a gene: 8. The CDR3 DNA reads TGTGCCAGCAGTTTAAGAGGGACAGCGAGGGAGCAGTACTTC. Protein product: CASSLRGTAREQYF.

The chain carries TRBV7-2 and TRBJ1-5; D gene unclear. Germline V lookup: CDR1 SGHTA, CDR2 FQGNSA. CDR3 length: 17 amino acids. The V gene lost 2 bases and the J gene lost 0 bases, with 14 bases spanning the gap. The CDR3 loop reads CASSLSLQWDSNQPQHF. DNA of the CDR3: TGTGCCAGCAGCTTAAGTCTGCAGTGGGATAGCAATCAGCCCCAGCATTTT.

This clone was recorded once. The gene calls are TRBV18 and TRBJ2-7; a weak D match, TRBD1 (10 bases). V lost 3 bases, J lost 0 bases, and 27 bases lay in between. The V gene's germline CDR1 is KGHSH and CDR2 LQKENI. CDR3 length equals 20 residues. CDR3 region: CASSPIRTGGSGSISYEQYF. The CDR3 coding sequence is TGTGCCAGCTCACCTATTAGGACAGGGGGTAGCGGGAGTATCTCCTACGAGCAGTACTTC. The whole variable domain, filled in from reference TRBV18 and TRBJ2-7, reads NAGVMQNPRHLVRRRGQEARLRCSPMKGHSHVYWYRQLPEEGLKFMVYLQKENIIDESGMPKERFSAEFPKEGPSILRIQQVVRGDSAAYFCASSPIRTGGSGSISYEQYFGPGTRLTVT.

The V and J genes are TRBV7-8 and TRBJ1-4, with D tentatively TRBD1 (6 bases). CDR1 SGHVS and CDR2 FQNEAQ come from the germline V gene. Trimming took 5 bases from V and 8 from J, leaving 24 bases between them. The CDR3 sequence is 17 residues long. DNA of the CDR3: TGTGCCAGCAGCGAGCCCGTGGTGGGGGGCGGACGGGAAAAACTGTTTTTT. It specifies CASSEPVVGGGREKLFF.

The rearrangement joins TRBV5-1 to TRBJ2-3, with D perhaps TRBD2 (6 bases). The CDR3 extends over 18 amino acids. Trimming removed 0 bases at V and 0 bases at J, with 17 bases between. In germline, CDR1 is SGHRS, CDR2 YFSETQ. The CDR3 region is CASSLAVGAGLSTDTQYF. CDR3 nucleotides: TGCGCCAGCAGCTTGGCCGTAGGGGCGGGACTGAGCACAGATACGCAGTATTTT.

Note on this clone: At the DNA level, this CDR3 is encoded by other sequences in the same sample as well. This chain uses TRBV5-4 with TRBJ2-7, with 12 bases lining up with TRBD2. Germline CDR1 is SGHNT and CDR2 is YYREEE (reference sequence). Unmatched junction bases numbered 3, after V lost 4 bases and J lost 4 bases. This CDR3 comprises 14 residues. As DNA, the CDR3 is TGTGCCAGCAGCCTGACTAGCGGGAGTTACGAGCAGTACTTC. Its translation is CASSLTSGSYEQYF.

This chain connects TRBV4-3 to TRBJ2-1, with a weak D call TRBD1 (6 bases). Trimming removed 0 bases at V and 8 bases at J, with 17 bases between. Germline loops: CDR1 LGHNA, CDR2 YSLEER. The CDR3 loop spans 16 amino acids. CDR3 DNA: TGCGCCAGCAGCCAAGAAGTGTGGCAGGGGATCCATGAGCAGTTCTTC. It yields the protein CASSQEVWQGIHEQFF.

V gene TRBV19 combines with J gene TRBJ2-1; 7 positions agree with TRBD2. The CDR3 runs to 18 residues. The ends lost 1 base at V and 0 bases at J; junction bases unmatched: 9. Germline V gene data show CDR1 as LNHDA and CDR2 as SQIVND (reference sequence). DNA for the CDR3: TGTGCCAGTAGTATAGGTCTACCTAGCGGAGTCTCCTACAATGAGCAGTTCTTC. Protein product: CASSIGLPSGVSYNEQFF.

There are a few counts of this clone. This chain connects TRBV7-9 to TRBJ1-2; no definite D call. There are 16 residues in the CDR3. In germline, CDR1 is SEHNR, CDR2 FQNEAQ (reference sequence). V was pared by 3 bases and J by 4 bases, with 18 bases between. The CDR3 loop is CASSLWGADRLYGYTF. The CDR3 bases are TGTGCCAGCAGCTTGTGGGGAGCGGACCGCCTCTATGGCTACACCTTC.

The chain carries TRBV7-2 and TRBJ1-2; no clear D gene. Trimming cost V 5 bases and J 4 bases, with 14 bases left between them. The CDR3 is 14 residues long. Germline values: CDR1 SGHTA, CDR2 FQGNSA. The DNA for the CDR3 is TGTGCCAGCAGCCTCCAGGTTGTCGGCTATGGCTACACCTTC. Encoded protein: CASSLQVVGYGYTF.

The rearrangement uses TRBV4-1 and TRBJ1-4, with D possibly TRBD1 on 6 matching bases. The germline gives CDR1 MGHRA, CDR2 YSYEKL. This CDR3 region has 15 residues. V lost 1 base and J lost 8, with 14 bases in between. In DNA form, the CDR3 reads TGCGCCAGCAGCCAAGGTGTCAGGGGCGACGAAAAACTGTTTTTT. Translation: CASSQGVRGDEKLFF.

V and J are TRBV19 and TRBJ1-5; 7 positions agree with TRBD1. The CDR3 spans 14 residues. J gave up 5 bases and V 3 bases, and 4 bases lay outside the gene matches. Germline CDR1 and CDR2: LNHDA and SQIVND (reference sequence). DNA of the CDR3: TGTGCCAGTAGTATTTGGCAGGGGGATCAGCCCCAGCATTTT. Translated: CASSIWQGDQPQHF.

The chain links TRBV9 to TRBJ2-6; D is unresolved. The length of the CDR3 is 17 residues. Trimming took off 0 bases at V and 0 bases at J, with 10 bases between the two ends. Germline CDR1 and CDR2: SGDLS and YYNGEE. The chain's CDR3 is CASSVVSRSSGANVLTF. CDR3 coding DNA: TGTGCCAGCAGCGTAGTCTCCCGGAGCTCTGGGGCCAACGTCCTGACTTTC.